This paragraph covers one T cell receptor beta chain sequence. What it binds is not known. The sample is drawn from a study of OX40 agonist ivuxolimab in advanced cancers. Study context: Among those treated, three patients had partial responses, one with hepatocellular carcinoma and two with cutaneous melanoma. Findings and limits, study-wide: Low clonal expansion, among the lowest seen, marked partial responders at 0.1-3.0 mg/kg. At 0.1 to 3.0 mg/kg and by week 6, CD4+ and CD8+ T cells in the blood had expanded clonally.

CDR3 length: 14 amino acids. Germline V gene data show CDR1 as SGHDT and CDR2 as YYEEEE. After removal of 5 bases from V and 0 bases from J, the junction contained 3 bases not matched to a gene. Only in-frame clones appear in the TCRdb table, and some are missing; sequencing was by immunoSEQ multiplex PCR. The data contain about 63,000 clones, 77% of them singletons. This TCR came from an adult with an advanced solid tumor such as melanoma, head and neck, liver or kidney cancer. The chain uses TRBV5-6 and TRBJ1-2; 8 nucleotides align to TRBD1. Sequencing used CD4+ or CD8+ T cells sorted from blood, obtained in a trial of the OX40 agonist ivuxolimab. CDR3 bases: TGTGCCAGCAGGGGGACAGGTTCTAACTATGGCTACACCTTC. Translated: CASRGTGSNYGYTF.